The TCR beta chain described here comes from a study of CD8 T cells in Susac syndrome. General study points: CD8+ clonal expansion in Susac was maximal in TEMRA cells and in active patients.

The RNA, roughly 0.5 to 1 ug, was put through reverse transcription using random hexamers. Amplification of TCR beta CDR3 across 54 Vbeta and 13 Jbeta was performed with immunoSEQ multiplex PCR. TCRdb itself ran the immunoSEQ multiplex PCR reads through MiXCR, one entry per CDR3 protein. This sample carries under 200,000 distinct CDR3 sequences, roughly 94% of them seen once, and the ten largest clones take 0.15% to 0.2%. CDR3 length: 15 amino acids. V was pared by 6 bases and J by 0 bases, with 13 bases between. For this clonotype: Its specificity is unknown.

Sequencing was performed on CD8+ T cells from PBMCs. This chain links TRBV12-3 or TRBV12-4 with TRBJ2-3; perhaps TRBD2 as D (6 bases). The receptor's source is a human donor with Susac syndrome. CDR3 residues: CASSPGTSSTDTQYF. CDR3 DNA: TGTGCCAGCAGCCCCGGGACTTCTAGCACAGATACGCAGTATTTT.